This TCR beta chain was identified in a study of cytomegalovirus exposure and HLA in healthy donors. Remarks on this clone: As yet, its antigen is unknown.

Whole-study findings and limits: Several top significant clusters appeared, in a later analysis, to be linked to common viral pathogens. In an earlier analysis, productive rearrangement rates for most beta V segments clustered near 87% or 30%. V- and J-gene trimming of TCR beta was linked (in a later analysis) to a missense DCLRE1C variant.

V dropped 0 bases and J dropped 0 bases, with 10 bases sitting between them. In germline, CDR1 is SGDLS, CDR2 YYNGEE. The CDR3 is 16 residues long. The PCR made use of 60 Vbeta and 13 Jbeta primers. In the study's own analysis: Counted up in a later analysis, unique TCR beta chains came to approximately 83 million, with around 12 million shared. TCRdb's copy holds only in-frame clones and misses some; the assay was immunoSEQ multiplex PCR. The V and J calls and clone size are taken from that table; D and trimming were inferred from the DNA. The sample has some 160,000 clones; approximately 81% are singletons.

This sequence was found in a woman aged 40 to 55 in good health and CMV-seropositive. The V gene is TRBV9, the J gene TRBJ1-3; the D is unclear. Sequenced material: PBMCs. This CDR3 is CASSVGPLVSGNTIYF. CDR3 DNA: TGTGCCAGCAGCGTAGGTCCCCTTGTCTCTGGAAACACCATATATTTT.